The 31 T cell receptor beta chains below were found in one sample sequenced in a study of cytomegalovirus exposure and HLA in healthy donors. The PCR contained 60 Vbeta and 13 Jbeta primers. This table comes from immunoSEQ multiplex PCR, and its TCRdb copy is limited to in-frame clones, with some not included. The sample contains under 200,000 clones, about three quarters of which appear only once. Material: PBMCs. These receptor sequences come from a woman between 40 and 55 years old in good health and CMV-seropositive.

The genes are TRBV10-1 and TRBJ2-1; 9 nucleotides line up with TRBD2. This CDR3 spans 14 amino acids. Germline-derived CDR1 and CDR2 are WNHNN and SYGVQD (reference sequence). V lost 0 bases and J lost 10; bases outside the gene matches: 4. The CDR3 DNA follows: TGCGCCAGCAGTGAGTCGGTAGCGGGAGAGGAGCAGTTCTTC. Its translation: CASSESVAGEEQFF.

This sequence joins TRBV5-4 and TRBJ2-1, with 15 bases lining up with TRBD2. Per the germline V gene, CDR1 is SGHNT and CDR2 is YYREEE (reference sequence). V was clipped by 3 bases and J by 7 bases; unmatched bases: 2. This CDR3 has 15 amino acids. The CDR3 DNA sequence: TGTGCCAGCAGCTCCGGGACTAGCGGGAGGAATGAGCAGTTCTTC. It encodes CASSSGTSGRNEQFF.

The chain uses TRBV7-9 and TRBJ2-3; D possibly corresponds to TRBD1 (6 bases). Germline lookup yields CDR1 SEHNR and CDR2 FQNEAQ (reference sequence). This CDR3 comprises 14 residues. With 5 bases removed from V and 2 bases from J, the gap between germline ends came to 11 bases. Here the CDR3 DNA reads TGTGCCAGCAGCCGGACAGTTTACACAGATACGCAGTATTTT. This encodes CASSRTVYTDTQYF.

The chain recombines TRBV28 with TRBJ1-4; 8 nucleotides agree with TRBD1. CDR3 length: 15 residues. V shed 5 bases, J shed 8 bases, and the junction held 10 bases outside the gene matches. Germline loops: CDR1 MDHEN, CDR2 SYDVKM. This CDR3 is CASSTPQGAREKLFF. The CDR3, as DNA: TGTGCCAGCAGTACACCTCAGGGGGCGCGGGAAAAACTGTTTTTT.

The CDR3 sequence: CAISEINPPQVEQFF. CDR3 bases: TGTGCCATCAGTGAGATAAACCCCCCACAAGTTGAGCAGTTCTTC. This chain connects TRBV10-3 to TRBJ2-1; D unclear. In germline, CDR1 is ENHRY, CDR2 SYGVKD. Trimming took off 2 bases at V and 9 bases at J, with 17 bases between the two ends. The CDR3 extends over 15 amino acids.

The chain links TRBV12-5 to TRBJ2-5; 10 bases match TRBD1. The trim removed 5 bases at V and 3 bases at J, leaving 3 bases unmatched. CDR3 size: 14 residues. Germline V gene data show CDR1 as LGHNT and CDR2 as FRNRAP. The CDR3 reads CASGPGTGEETQYF. The CDR3, as DNA: TGTGCTAGTGGTCCCGGGACAGGGGAAGAGACCCAGTACTTC.

This clone was picked up a small number of times. CDR3: CASSATGGSGYGYTF. The CDR3 DNA is TGTGCCAGCAGCGCTACAGGGGGCTCGGGCTATGGCTACACCTTC. The V gene is TRBV5-6, the J gene TRBJ1-2, with 9 nucleotides matching TRBD1. The CDR3 totals 15 residues. Unmatched junction bases numbered 8, after V lost 4 bases and J lost 4 bases. CDR1 and CDR2 (germline): SGHDT, YYEEEE.

The V call is TRBV9, the J call TRBJ2-2; TRBD1 aligns across 7 bases. The CDR3 extends over 15 amino acids. The V segment lost 3 bases and the J segment 4 bases; nucleotides outside the gene matches: 6. Germline lookup yields CDR1 SGDLS and CDR2 YYNGEE. The chain's CDR3 is CASSARQGSTGELFF. CDR3 DNA: TGTGCCAGCAGCGCACGACAGGGTAGCACCGGGGAGCTGTTTTTT.

This rearrangement joins TRBV5-4 to TRBJ2-5; 9 nucleotides match TRBD1. Germline CDR1 and CDR2: SGHNT and YYREEE (reference sequence). Germline trimming cut 4 bases from V and 4 bases from J; bases unmatched to any gene: 8. The length of the CDR3 is 15 residues. CDR3 nucleotides: TGTGCCAGCAGCATTCCCGACAGGGGGGGAGAGACCCAGTACTTC. Amino acids: CASSIPDRGGETQYF.

This sequence joins TRBV11-3 and TRBJ1-2; D is undetermined. The ends were cut back, 4 bases at V and 0 bases at J, with 3 bases in the middle. Germline V gene sequence: CDR1 SGHNT, CDR2 YENEEA. The CDR3 is made up of 12 amino acids. The DNA for the CDR3 is TGTGCCAGCAGCTACACTAACTATGGCTACACCTTC. Translated: CASSYTNYGYTF.

This clone was found once. CDR3 sequence (DNA): TGTGCCAGCAGTCCGGACAGGGGGGTCTATGGCTACACCTTC. Its protein product is CASSPDRGVYGYTF. The J gene is TRBJ1-2, the V gene TRBV28, with TRBD1 matching 10 bases. V dropped 5 bases and J dropped 4; count of bases not matched to a gene: 4. Germline V CDR1 and CDR2: MDHEN, SYDVKM. This CDR3 region has 14 residues.

The J gene is TRBJ2-5, the V gene TRBV5-1; tentative D call: TRBD2 (6 bases). In germline, CDR1 is SGHRS, CDR2 YFSETQ. The V end was cut by 4 bases, the J end by 5 bases, with 18 bases between. The CDR3 length is 15 residues. CDR3 DNA sequence: TGCGCCAGCAGCGGAGGGCGTTTAATGCAGGAGACCCAGTACTTC. Translating gives CASSGGRLMQETQYF.

The V gene is TRBV5-4, the J gene TRBJ2-7; D perhaps matches TRBD1 (6 bases). CDR3 length: 14 residues. V lost 2 bases, J lost 5 bases, and 14 bases lay in between. In germline, CDR1 is SGHNT, CDR2 YYREEE (reference sequence). CDR3 sequence: CASSFQVGADEQYF. CDR3 nucleotide sequence: TGTGCCAGCAGCTTTCAAGTGGGGGCTGACGAGCAGTACTTC.

This chain uses TRBV2 with TRBJ2-7, with a tentative D call TRBD2 (6 bases). CDR3 size: 12 residues. Germline V gene data show CDR1 as SNHLY and CDR2 as FYNNEI. Trimming stripped 4 bases from V and 3 bases from J, with 7 bases between. DNA of the CDR3: TGTGCCAGCAGTGGGCGGGGCTACGAGCAGTACTTC. Translated, it gives CASSGRGYEQYF.

This chain uses TRBV2 with TRBJ2-7; 10 bases line up with TRBD2. Per the germline V gene, CDR1 is SNHLY and CDR2 is FYNNEI. CDR3 length equals 14 residues. Trimming took 0 bases from V and 9 from J; bases not matched to a gene: 5. CDR3 nucleotides: TGTGCCAGCAGTGAAGCACTAGCGGGGTTGGGGCAGTACTTC. It specifies CASSEALAGLGQYF. Full variable domain (missing parts from reference TRBV2 and TRBJ2-7): EPEVTQTPSHQVTQMGQEVILRCVPISNHLYFYWYRQILGQKVEFLVSFYNNEISEKSEIFDDQFSVERPDGSNFTLKIRSTKLEDSAMYFCASSEALAGLGQYFGPGTRLTVT.

V gene TRBV5-1 combines with J gene TRBJ2-7, with 9 positions matching TRBD1. The CDR3 consists of 15 residues. Per germline, CDR1 SGHRS and CDR2 YFSETQ. Trimming removed 5 bases from V and 6 bases from J; junction bases left unmatched: 12. The CDR3 sequence is CASSQQMGQGTEQYF. As DNA, the CDR3 is TGCGCCAGCAGTCAACAAATGGGACAGGGAACCGAGCAGTACTTC. The entire variable domain, with the rest obtained from reference TRBV5-1 and TRBJ2-7, is as follows: KAGVTQTPRYLIKTRGQQVTLSCSPISGHRSVSWYQQTPGQGLQFLFEYFSETQRNKGNFPGRFSGRQFSNSRSEMNVSTLELGDSALYLCASSQQMGQGTEQYFGPGTRLTVT.

This clone has a single count. This CDR3 is CASSYDRSNYGYTF. The CDR3 region has the DNA TGTGCCAGCAGTTATGACAGGTCTAACTATGGCTACACCTTC. The chain carries TRBV6-1 and TRBJ1-2, with a tentative D call TRBD1 (6 bases). The V and J ends lost 5 bases and 0 bases respectively, with 10 bases between them. Per germline, CDR1 MNHNS and CDR2 SASEGT. The CDR3 contains 14 residues.

The V gene is TRBV14, the J gene TRBJ1-1; a possible D gene is TRBD1 (6 bases). Per the germline V gene, CDR1 is SGHDN and CDR2 is FVKESK. Deletions cut 5 bases from V and 1 base from J, with 8 bases between. This CDR3 comprises 13 residues. CDR3 bases: TGTGCCAGCAGCTCACAGGGGAACACTGAAGCTTTCTTT. It codes for CASSSQGNTEAFF.

This chain uses TRBV19 with TRBJ1-1, with a tentative D call TRBD1 (5 bases). V was shortened by 4 bases and J by 3 bases, with 12 bases between the two germline ends. From germline, CDR1 is LNHDA and CDR2 SQIVND (reference sequence). The CDR3 has 14 residues. For the CDR3, the DNA is TGTGCCAGTAGTAGCTTTGCAGGGCACACTGAAGCTTTCTTT. It is translated as CASSSFAGHTEAFF.

In DNA form, the CDR3 reads TGTGCCAGCAGCTTAGGAGGCAGTAGGACCGGGGAGCTGTTTTTT. Amino acid sequence: CASSLGGSRTGELFF. The rearrangement uses TRBV11-3 and TRBJ2-2; D ambiguous. CDR3 size: 15 residues. Germline V CDR1 and CDR2: SGHNT, YENEEA. The germline V and J ends were trimmed by 1 base and 5 bases, with 11 bases remaining between them.

The chain carries TRBV4-2 and TRBJ2-7; 8 positions match TRBD1. The CDR3 is made up of 17 amino acids. V shed 5 bases and J 7 bases; nucleotides not matched to a gene: 19. Germline CDR1 reads LGHNA; CDR2 reads YNFKEQ. The CDR3 region is CASSLPNRGSTFGEQYF. CDR3 coding DNA: TGTGCCAGCAGCTTACCAAACAGGGGGAGTACGTTTGGGGAGCAGTACTTC.

The chain couples TRBV6-5 to TRBJ2-5; 8 nucleotides agree with TRBD1. The J call may not be correct, given that the DNA end is closer to TRBJ2-7. The CDR3 consists of 16 residues. Germline assignment: CDR1 MNHEY and CDR2 SVGAGI. CDR3 residues: CASSYSSAGGAYEQYF. The CDR3 DNA sequence: TGTGCCAGCAGTTACTCGAGCGCAGGGGGCGCGTACGAGCAGTACTTC.

The chain joins TRBV6-1 to TRBJ2-7; possible D gene TRBD2, 5 bases. The CDR3 spans 14 residues. Looked up from germline, CDR1 is MNHNS and CDR2 is SASEGT. V was shortened by 3 bases and J by 4 bases, with 13 bases between the two germline ends. CDR3 bases: TGTGCCAGCAGTGAGAGGGTCGAACTTTACGAGCAGTACTTC. The encoded protein is CASSERVELYEQYF.

The chain recombines TRBV5-6 with TRBJ2-5; a possible D gene is TRBD1 (5 bases). Germline V gene data show CDR1 as SGHDT and CDR2 as YYEEEE. Trimming removed 5 bases at V and 6 bases at J, with 14 bases between. CDR3 length: 13 residues. CDR3 loop: CASRGLGVQTQYF. The CDR3 DNA follows: TGTGCCAGCAGGGGGCTTGGGGTCCAGACCCAGTACTTC.

This chain links TRBV14 with TRBJ2-2; D gene unclear. Trimming removed 1 base from V and 6 bases from J, with 6 bases in between. Germline V lookup: CDR1 SGHDN, CDR2 FVKESK. The CDR3 length is 13 residues. The CDR3 loop reads CASSQVSAGELFF. CDR3 sequence (DNA): TGTGCCAGCAGCCAAGTCTCAGCCGGGGAGCTGTTTTTT.

The chain employs TRBV27 and TRBJ2-2; 8 nucleotides agree with TRBD1. After removal of 5 bases from V and 4 bases from J, the junction contained 6 bases not matched to a gene. In germline, CDR1 is MNHEY, CDR2 SMNVEV (reference sequence). There are 15 residues in the CDR3. For the CDR3, the DNA is TGTGCCAGCAGTCTCGGACAGGGTAGCACCGGGGAGCTGTTTTTT. This sequence encodes CASSLGQGSTGELFF.

This clone has more than one count but fewer than ten. The genes are TRBV7-2 and TRBJ2-5, with 7 bases aligning to TRBD2. V shed 2 bases and J 5 bases; nucleotides not matched to a gene: 8. In germline, CDR1 is SGHTA, CDR2 FQGNSA. CDR3 length: 15 amino acids. The CDR3 sequence is CASSLSGETWETQYF. The CDR3 region has the DNA TGTGCCAGCAGCTTAAGCGGGGAGACTTGGGAGACCCAGTACTTC.

This clone was seen a few times. The chain is built from TRBV5-1 and TRBJ2-6; D is undetermined. The germline CDR1 and CDR2 sequences are SGHRS and YFSETQ. CDR3 length: 15 residues. V was shortened by 6 bases and J by 1 base, with 11 bases between the two germline ends. The CDR3 nucleotides read TGCGCCAGCAAAGACACCGCATCTGGGGCCAACGTCCTGACTTTC. Protein: CASKDTASGANVLTF.

The genes are TRBV7-9 and TRBJ1-1, with 8 nucleotides matching TRBD1. In germline, CDR1 is SEHNR, CDR2 FQNEAQ (reference sequence). This CDR3 comprises 12 residues. V trimming: 4 bases; J trimming: 8 bases; junction bases outside the gene matches: 3. The CDR3 region has the DNA TGTGCCAGCAGCTGGGGACAGGCCGAAGCTTTCTTT. Its translation: CASSWGQAEAFF.

This clone showed up just once. The chain links TRBV10-1 to TRBJ1-2; 8 bases line up with TRBD1. The CDR3 covers 13 residues. Germline V CDR1 and CDR2: WNHNN, SYGVQD (reference sequence). After removal of 7 bases from V and 6 bases from J, the junction contained 7 bases not matched to a gene. The CDR3 nucleotides read TGCGCCAGCACCCGACAGGGGTCGGATGGCTACACCTTC. This translates into CASTRQGSDGYTF.

The chain joins TRBV5-4 to TRBJ2-1; the match to TRBD2 covers 8 bases. There are 15 residues in the CDR3. V shed 0 bases and J 6 bases; nucleotides not matched to a gene: 5. From germline, CDR1 is SGHNT and CDR2 YYREEE (reference sequence). For the CDR3, the DNA is TGTGCCAGCAGCTTGGCCGGGACTAGGCTCAATGAGCAGTTCTTC. Protein sequence: CASSLAGTRLNEQFF. The whole variable domain, filled in from reference TRBV5-4 and TRBJ2-1, reads ETGVTQSPTHLIKTRGQQVTLRCSSQSGHNTVSWYQQALGQGPQFIFQYYREEENGRGNFPPRFSGLQFPNYSSELNVNALELDDSALYLCASSLAGTRLNEQFFGPGTRLTVL.